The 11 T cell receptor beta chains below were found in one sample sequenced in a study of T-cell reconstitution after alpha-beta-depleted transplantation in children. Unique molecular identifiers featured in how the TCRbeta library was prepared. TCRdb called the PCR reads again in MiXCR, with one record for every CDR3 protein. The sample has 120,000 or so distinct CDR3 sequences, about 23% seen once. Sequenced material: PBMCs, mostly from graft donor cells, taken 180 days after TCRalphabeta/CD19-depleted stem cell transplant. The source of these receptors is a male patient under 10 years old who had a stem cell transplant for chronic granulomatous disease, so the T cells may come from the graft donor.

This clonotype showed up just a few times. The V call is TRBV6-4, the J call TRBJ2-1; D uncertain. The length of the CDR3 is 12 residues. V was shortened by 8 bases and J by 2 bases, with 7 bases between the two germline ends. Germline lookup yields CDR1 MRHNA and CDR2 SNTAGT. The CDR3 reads CASYPAYNEQFF. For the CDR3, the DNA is TGTGCCAGCTATCCGGCCTACAATGAGCAGTTCTTC.

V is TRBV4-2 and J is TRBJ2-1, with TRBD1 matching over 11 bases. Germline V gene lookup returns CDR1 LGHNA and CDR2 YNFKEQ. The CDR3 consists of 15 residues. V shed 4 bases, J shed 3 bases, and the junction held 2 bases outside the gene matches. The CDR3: CASSLGTGGYNEQFF. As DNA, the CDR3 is TGTGCCAGCAGCCTCGGGACAGGGGGCTACAATGAGCAGTTCTTC.

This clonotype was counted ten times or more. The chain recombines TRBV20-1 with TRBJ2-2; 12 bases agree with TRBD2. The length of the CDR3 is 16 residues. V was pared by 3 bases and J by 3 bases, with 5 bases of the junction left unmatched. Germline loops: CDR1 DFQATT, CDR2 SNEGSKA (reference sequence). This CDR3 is CSARPLAGGDTGELFF. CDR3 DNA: TGCAGTGCTAGGCCCCTAGCGGGAGGGGACACCGGGGAGCTGTTTTTT.

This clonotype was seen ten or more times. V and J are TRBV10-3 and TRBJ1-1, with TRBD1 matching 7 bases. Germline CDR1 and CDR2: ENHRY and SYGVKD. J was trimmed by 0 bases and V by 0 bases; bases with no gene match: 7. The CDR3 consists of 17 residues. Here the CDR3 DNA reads TGTGCCATCAGTGAGTCCTTCGGGGACAGCATGAACACTGAAGCTTTCTTT. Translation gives CAISESFGDSMNTEAFF.

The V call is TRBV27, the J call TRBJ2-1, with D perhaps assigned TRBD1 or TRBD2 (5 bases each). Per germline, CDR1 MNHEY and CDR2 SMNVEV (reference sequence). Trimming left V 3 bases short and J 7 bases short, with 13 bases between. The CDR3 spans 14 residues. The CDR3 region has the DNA TGTGCCAGCAGTTTGGGACGGCTAGTTAATGAGCAGTTCTTC. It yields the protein CASSLGRLVNEQFF.

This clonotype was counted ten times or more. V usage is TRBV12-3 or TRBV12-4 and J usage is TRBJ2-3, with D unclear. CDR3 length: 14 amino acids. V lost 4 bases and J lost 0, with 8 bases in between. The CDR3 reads CASSSYGSTDTQYF. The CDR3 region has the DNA TGTGCCAGCAGTTCCTATGGTAGCACAGATACGCAGTATTTT.

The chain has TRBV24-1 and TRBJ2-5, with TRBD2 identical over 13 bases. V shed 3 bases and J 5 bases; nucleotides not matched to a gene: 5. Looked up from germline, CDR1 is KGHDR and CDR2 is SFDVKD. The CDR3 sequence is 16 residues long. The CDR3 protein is CATSDPRTSGSETQYF. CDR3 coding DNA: TGTGCCACCAGTGATCCAAGGACTAGCGGGAGTGAGACCCAGTACTTC.

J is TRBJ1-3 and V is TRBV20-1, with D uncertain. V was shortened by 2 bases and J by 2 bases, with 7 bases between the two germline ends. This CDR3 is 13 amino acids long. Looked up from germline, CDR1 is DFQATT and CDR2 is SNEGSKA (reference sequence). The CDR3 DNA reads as TGCAGTGCTAGACCTCTTACTGGAAACACCATATATTTT. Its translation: CSARPLTGNTIYF.

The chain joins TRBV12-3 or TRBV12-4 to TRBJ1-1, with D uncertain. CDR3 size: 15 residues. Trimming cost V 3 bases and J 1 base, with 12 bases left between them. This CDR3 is CASSFGSVRNTEAFF. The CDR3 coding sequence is TGTGCCAGCAGTTTTGGCAGTGTGAGGAACACTGAAGCTTTCTTT.

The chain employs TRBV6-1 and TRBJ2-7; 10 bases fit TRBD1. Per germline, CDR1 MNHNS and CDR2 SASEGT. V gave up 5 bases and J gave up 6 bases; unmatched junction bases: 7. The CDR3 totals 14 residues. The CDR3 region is CASSQGTGASEQYF. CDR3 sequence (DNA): TGTGCCAGCAGTCAGGGGACAGGGGCTAGCGAGCAGTACTTC.

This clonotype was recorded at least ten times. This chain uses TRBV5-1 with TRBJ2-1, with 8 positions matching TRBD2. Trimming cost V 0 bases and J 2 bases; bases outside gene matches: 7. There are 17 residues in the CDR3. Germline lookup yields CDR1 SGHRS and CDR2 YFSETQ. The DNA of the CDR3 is TGCGCCAGCAGCTTGGGTCTCGGAGCGGGGGCCTACAATGAGCAGTTCTTC. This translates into CASSLGLGAGAYNEQFF.